Presented here are 24 T cell receptor beta chains from one specimen sequenced in a study of cytomegalovirus exposure and HLA in healthy donors. PCR employed 60 Vbeta and 13 Jbeta primers. TCRdb keeps only in-frame clones here, not all; method: immunoSEQ multiplex PCR. This sample yields 85,000 to 130,000 clones, of which more than 65% are seen a single time; 4% belongs to the top ten. Sequencing used PBMCs. Receptors originate from a woman aged 50 to 60 in good health and CMV-seropositive.

This rearrangement joins TRBV4-1 to TRBJ2-7; D perhaps matches TRBD1 (5 bases). This CDR3 contains 16 residues. Trimming stripped 4 bases from V and 3 bases from J, with 19 bases between. Germline V gives CDR1 MGHRA, CDR2 YSYEKL. The CDR3 DNA reads as TGCGCCAGCAGCCCTATAAGGGCAGGGCTCCTCTACGAGCAGTACTTC. Its protein is CASSPIRAGLLYEQYF.

The genes are TRBV19 and TRBJ2-2, with D possibly matching TRBD2 (5 bases). Per the germline V gene, CDR1 is LNHDA and CDR2 is SQIVND (reference sequence). This CDR3 region has 15 residues. V was pared by 4 bases and J by 7 bases, with 16 bases between. The DNA for the CDR3 is TGTGCCAGTAGTAAGGGTAGCGTCGGAGACGGGGAGCTGTTTTTT. Protein product: CASSKGSVGDGELFF.

The CDR3 is CASTEPGLAGSTQYF. For the CDR3, the DNA is TGTGCCAGCACTGAACCGGGACTAGCGGGATCTACGCAGTATTTT. The rearrangement joins TRBV5-6 to TRBJ2-3, with 13 positions matching TRBD2. Germline V gene data show CDR1 as SGHDT and CDR2 as YYEEEE. The CDR3 covers 15 residues. Trimming took 6 bases from V and 8 from J; bases not matched to a gene: 9.

As concerns this clone: The same CDR3 also results from other DNA sequences found in this sample. This chain links TRBV9 with TRBJ2-1, with 9 bases fitting TRBD2. CDR1 is SGDLS and CDR2 is YYNGEE in the germline V gene. Trimming removed 4 bases from V and 0 bases from J; junction bases left unmatched: 2. This CDR3 is 15 amino acids long. The CDR3 loop reads CASSPSGASYNEQFF. DNA for the CDR3: TGTGCCAGCAGCCCTAGCGGGGCCTCCTACAATGAGCAGTTCTTC.

This chain joins TRBV5-5 and TRBJ1-1; 7 nucleotides agree with TRBD1. CDR1 and CDR2 (germline): SGHKS, YYEKEE (reference sequence). J gave up 8 bases and V 3 bases, and 7 bases lay outside the gene matches. CDR3 length: 13 residues. CDR3 nucleotide sequence: TGTGCCAGCAGCTCCGGGGACAGACGAGAAGCTTTCTTT. Amino acids: CASSSGDRREAFF. Based on the CDR3 plus reference TRBV5-5 and TRBJ1-1, the full variable domain is DAGVTQSPTHLIKTRGQQVTLRCSPISGHKSVSWYQQVLGQGPQFIFQYYEKEERGRGNFPDRFSARQFPNYSSELNVNALLLGDSALYLCASSSGDRREAFFGQGTRLTVV.

This chain uses TRBV9 with TRBJ2-3, with 9 bases lining up with TRBD2. The V segment lost 3 bases and the J segment 4 bases; nucleotides outside the gene matches: 9. The CDR3 has 16 amino acids. CDR1 and CDR2 from the germline V gene are SGDLS and YYNGEE. This CDR3 reads CASSAGGLARPDTQYF. CDR3 bases: TGTGCCAGCAGCGCCGGGGGACTAGCTAGACCAGATACGCAGTATTTT.

The chain uses TRBV18 and TRBJ1-2, with a tentative D call TRBD1 (5 bases). The CDR3 spans 15 residues. With 3 bases removed from V and 2 bases from J, the gap between germline ends came to 13 bases. Germline CDR1 is KGHSH and CDR2 is LQKENI. The CDR3 loop is CASSPLGAGNYGYTF. In DNA, the CDR3 is TGTGCCAGCTCACCGTTAGGGGCGGGGAACTATGGCTACACCTTC. The full variable domain, with the rest looked up from reference TRBV18 and TRBJ1-2, is NAGVMQNPRHLVRRRGQEARLRCSPMKGHSHVYWYRQLPEEGLKFMVYLQKENIIDESGMPKERFSAEFPKEGPSILRIQQVVRGDSAAYFCASSPLGAGNYGYTFGSGTRLTVV.

This clone was found a few times. The V and J genes are TRBV2 and TRBJ1-1; D uncertain. Between the trimmed V and J ends, which lost 8 bases and 5 bases, there was a span of 6 bases. CDR1 is SNHLY, CDR2 FYNNEI, per germline. The CDR3 contains 10 residues. The CDR3: CASGPTEAFF. Here the CDR3 DNA reads TGTGCCAGCGGCCCTACTGAAGCTTTCTTT.

The V call is TRBV9, the J call TRBJ1-2, with TRBD1 identical over 10 bases. Germline V gene lookup returns CDR1 SGDLS and CDR2 YYNGEE. J gave up 5 bases and V 4 bases, and 11 bases lay outside the gene matches. The CDR3 spans 16 residues. CDR3 sequence: CASSPQTGGVGYGYTF. For the CDR3, the DNA is TGTGCCAGCAGCCCCCAGACAGGGGGCGTCGGGTATGGCTACACCTTC.

Details on this clone: This is likely a read error, given that the CDR3 carries no conserved phenylalanine or tryptophan at its end. DNA of the CDR3: TGTGCCAGCAGCTTAGGGACAGCAGGGGGGAACTATGGCTACACCCTC. Its translation is CASSLGTAGGNYGYTL. V is TRBV13 and J is TRBJ1-2, with 7 bases lining up with TRBD1. This CDR3 spans 16 amino acids. The germline V gene encodes CDR1 PRHDT and CDR2 FYEKMQ (reference sequence). Trimming cost V 0 bases and J 2 bases; bases outside gene matches: 6.

J is TRBJ1-1 and V is TRBV5-1; 8 bases are shared with TRBD1. This CDR3 region has 12 residues. Per the germline V gene, CDR1 is SGHRS and CDR2 is YFSETQ. V trimming: 3 bases; J trimming: 8 bases; junction bases outside the gene matches: 3. The CDR3 region is CASSSGTGEAFF. In nucleotides, the CDR3 is TGCGCCAGCAGCTCCGGGACAGGAGAAGCTTTCTTT.

The rearrangement links TRBV21-1 to TRBJ2-7; the D call of TRBD1 is as the table states it, not checked on the DNA. TRBV21-1 is flagged as a pseudogene. The CDR3 length is 16 residues. The CDR3 region is CASSKGGQATSYEQYF. The CDR3 DNA reads TGTGCCAGCAGCAAAGGGGGACAGGCAACCTCCTACGAGCAGTACTTC.

V and J are TRBV7-3 and TRBJ2-2; 7 bases line up with TRBD2. The CDR3 length is 19 residues. In germline, CDR1 is SGHTA, CDR2 FQGTGA. V lost 0 bases to trimming and J lost 2 bases; unmatched junction nucleotides: 12. CDR3 protein: CASSLTRSSLAVNTGELFF. The DNA of the CDR3 is TGTGCCAGCAGCTTAACCAGGAGTAGCCTAGCGGTAAACACCGGGGAGCTGTTTTTT.

This chain links TRBV11-3 with TRBJ2-3; D possibly corresponds to TRBD2 (7 bases). This CDR3 comprises 16 residues. Trimming removed 1 base at V and 5 bases at J, with 16 bases between. Germline V lookup: CDR1 SGHNT, CDR2 YENEEA. The CDR3 DNA reads as TGTGCCAGCAGCTTAGCCGGCGGGGGCGGAGGAGATACGCAGTATTTT. Its protein product is CASSLAGGGGGDTQYF. The full variable domain, rest sourced from reference TRBV11-3 and TRBJ2-3, is EAGVVQSPRYKIIEKKQPVAFWCNPISGHNTLYWYLQNLGQGPELLIRYENEEAVDDSQLPKDRFSAERLKGVDSTLKIQPAELGDSAVYLCASSLAGGGGGDTQYFGPGTRLTVL.

This chain links TRBV5-8 with TRBJ2-5, with TRBD1 matching over 9 bases. Germline lookup yields CDR1 SGHTS and CDR2 YDEGEE. This CDR3 comprises 15 residues. V trimming: 2 bases; J trimming: 4 bases; junction bases outside the gene matches: 6. The CDR3, as DNA: TGTGCCAGCAGCTTCCTGACAGGGGGGGGAGAGACCCAGTACTTC. Its protein product is CASSFLTGGGETQYF. The whole variable domain, remainder taken from reference TRBV5-8 and TRBJ2-5, is EAGVTQSPTHLIKTRGQQATLRCSPISGHTSVYWYQQALGLGLQFLLWYDEGEERNRGNFPPRFSGRQFPNYSSELNVNALELEDSALYLCASSFLTGGGETQYFGPGTRLLVL.

J is TRBJ2-5 and V is TRBV13, with 10 bases fitting TRBD2. The J call may be faulty, since TRBJ2-7 better matches the DNA end. The length of the CDR3 is 17 residues. Germline V gene data show CDR1 as PRHDT and CDR2 as FYEKMQ (reference sequence). The CDR3 DNA follows: TGTGCCAGCAGCTCCCGGACTAGCGGTTTAAAGGGCTACGAGCAGTACTTC. Its protein product is CASSSRTSGLKGYEQYF.

This rearrangement joins TRBV25-1 to TRBJ1-1; D remains unclear. This CDR3 contains 15 residues. CDR1 is MGHDK and CDR2 is SYGVNS in the germline V gene. Deletions cut 3 bases from V and 0 bases from J, with 11 bases between. This chain's CDR3 is CASSDREIMNTEAFF. The DNA of the CDR3 is TGTGCCAGCAGTGATAGAGAAATCATGAACACTGAAGCTTTCTTT.

A single count supports this clone. V usage is TRBV6-1 and J usage is TRBJ2-7; TRBD1 might be the D (6 bases). Trimming left V 4 bases short and J 3 bases short, with 16 bases between. The V gene's germline CDR1 is MNHNS and CDR2 SASEGT. The CDR3 contains 15 residues. The DNA of the CDR3 is TGTGCCAGCAGTGTGATGGACAGCCCAATCTACGAGCAGTACTTC. This sequence encodes CASSVMDSPIYEQYF.

The V gene is TRBV7-9, the J gene TRBJ1-2; 9 bases match TRBD1. CDR3 size: 14 residues. Germline assignment: CDR1 SEHNR and CDR2 FQNEAQ (reference sequence). The trim removed 0 bases at V and 12 bases at J, leaving 8 bases unmatched. CDR3 nucleotide sequence: TGTGCCAGCAGCTTAGCGAGAGGACAGGGGAAGAACACCTTC. Residues: CASSLARGQGKNTF.

The chain joins TRBV6-5 to TRBJ1-1; the D gene is possibly TRBD1 (6 bases). Looked up from germline, CDR1 is MNHEY and CDR2 is SVGAGI. The CDR3 runs to 14 residues. V lost 5 bases, J lost 6 bases, and 16 bases lay in between. Written as DNA, the CDR3 is TGTGCCAGCAGTCCACAGGGTGGTCGGGCTGAAGCTTTCTTT. Amino acids: CASSPQGGRAEAFF.

CDR3 region: CASSQVGLAAPYNEQFF. For the CDR3, the DNA is TGCGCCAGCAGCCAAGTGGGACTAGCGGCCCCCTACAATGAGCAGTTCTTC. This sequence joins TRBV4-1 and TRBJ2-1; TRBD2 agrees at 11 bases. Germline V gene lookup returns CDR1 MGHRA and CDR2 YSYEKL. The CDR3 covers 17 residues. Losses at the gene ends were 1 base for V and 2 bases for J; bases not matched to a gene: 4.

This chain links TRBV6-1 with TRBJ2-7; tentatively, D is TRBD1 (6 bases). In germline, CDR1 is MNHNS, CDR2 SASEGT. CDR3 size: 12 residues. Trimming took off 8 bases at V and 3 bases at J, with 11 bases between the two ends. The CDR3 spells CASFGRGYEQYF. CDR3 coding DNA: TGTGCCAGCTTCGGCAGGGGCTACGAGCAGTACTTC.

The CDR3 region has the DNA TGTGCCAGCAGTGTAATGGGGGAGGGCAATCAGCCCCAGCATTTT. Translated, it gives CASSVMGEGNQPQHF. The chain combines TRBV6-1 with TRBJ1-5, with D possibly TRBD1 on 5 matching bases. Germline CDR1 is MNHNS and CDR2 is SASEGT. Trimming took 4 bases from V and 2 from J, leaving 12 bases between them. This CDR3 contains 15 residues.

This clone has more than one count but fewer than ten. The rearrangement links TRBV19 to TRBJ2-1, with TRBD1 matching 11 bases. The V gene's germline CDR1 is LNHDA and CDR2 SQIVND (reference sequence). V was clipped by 3 bases and J by 6 bases; unmatched bases: 10. The CDR3 extends over 17 amino acids. DNA for the CDR3: TGTGCCAGTAGTATGGGGTTTCGGGGACAGGGGGTCAATGAGCAGTTCTTC. As protein: CASSMGFRGQGVNEQFF.